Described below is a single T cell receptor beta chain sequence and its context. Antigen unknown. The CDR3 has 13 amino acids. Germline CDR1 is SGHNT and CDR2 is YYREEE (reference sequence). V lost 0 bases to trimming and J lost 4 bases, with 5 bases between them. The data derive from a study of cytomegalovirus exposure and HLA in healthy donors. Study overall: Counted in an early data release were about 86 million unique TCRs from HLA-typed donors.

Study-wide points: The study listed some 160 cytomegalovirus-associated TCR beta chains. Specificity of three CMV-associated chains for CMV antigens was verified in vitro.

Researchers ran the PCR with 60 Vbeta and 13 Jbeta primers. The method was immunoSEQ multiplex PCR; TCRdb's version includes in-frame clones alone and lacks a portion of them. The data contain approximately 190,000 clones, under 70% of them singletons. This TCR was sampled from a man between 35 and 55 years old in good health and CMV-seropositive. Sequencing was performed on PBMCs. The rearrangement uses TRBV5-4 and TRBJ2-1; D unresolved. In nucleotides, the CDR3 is TGTGCCAGCAGCTTGGATTATTACAATGAGCAGTTCTTC. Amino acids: CASSLDYYNEQFF.